This T cell receptor (beta chain) was captured in a study of shared clonotypes between healthy human individuals. Study outcomes and limitations: Limitation of the genetic and exposure-history diversity represented came from the few donors. Clonotypes which were not shared had lower generation probabilities than clonotypes that all four donors shared. In a handful of donors, about 5% of naive CD4 clonotypes appeared in common.

The table came from immunoSEQ multiplex PCR; TCRdb's copy has only in-frame clones and leaves some out. The data hold under 2.5 million clones, with 92% observed a single time. Turning to this clone: The antigen remains unidentified. This CDR3 is also generated by other DNA sequences in the sample.

Germline lookup yields CDR1 MGHRA and CDR2 YSYEKL. This CDR3 has 15 amino acids. J lost 7 bases, V lost 3 bases, and 4 bases had no gene match. The sample consisted of naive CD4+ T cells from PBMCs. The subset is: CD45RA+ positively selected. This clonotype was sampled from a man younger than 30 in good health. Some clones in this sample may be carry-over from other donors' samples. This chain joins TRBV4-1 and TRBJ1-4; 11 nucleotides agree with TRBD1. The CDR3 loop is CASSQVGTGGEKLFF. In DNA form, the CDR3 reads TGCGCCAGCAGCCAGGTCGGGACAGGGGGTGAAAAACTGTTTTTT.